This entry lists 9 T cell receptor beta chains sequenced from one sample in a study of CD8 T cells in Susac syndrome (dated by TCRdb to between 2017 and 2020). Libraries were made using the immunoSEQ multiplex PCR assay. RNA was extracted using the RNeasy kit, and roughly 0.45 to 1 microgram was reverse transcribed with random hexamers. TCRdb's own reprocessing of the public reads used fastp at Q25 and MiXCR and kept productive beta chains. Identical CDR3 protein sequences are pooled into one entry, listed with their most common genes and DNA. The sample records about 280,000 distinct CDR3 sequences, about 88% of which are singletons. The ten top clones hold 0.095% to 0.14% of the sample. Sequenced input: CD8+ T cells from PBMCs. The receptor set was obtained from a human donor with multiple sclerosis.

The chain carries TRBV27 and TRBJ1-1, with D tentatively TRBD1 (5 bases). Germline V lookup: CDR1 MNHEY, CDR2 SMNVEV (reference sequence). The CDR3 totals 14 residues. The V end lost 3 bases, the J end lost 4 bases, and 12 bases lay between the germline ends. The CDR3 region has the DNA TGTGCCAGCAGTTTGGGCAGGGTAGCCACTGAAGCTTTCTTT. Translated, it gives CASSLGRVATEAFF.

The V and J genes are TRBV30 and TRBJ1-2, with D possibly being TRBD1 (6 bases). The CDR3 consists of 13 residues. Trimming removed 2 bases from V and 4 bases from J, with 11 bases in between. The germline V gene has CDR1 GTSNPN and CDR2 SVGIG (reference sequence). This chain's CDR3 is CAWSPTGVYGYTF. CDR3 coding DNA: TGTGCCTGGAGTCCGACAGGCGTCTATGGCTACACCTTC.

This clonotype was recorded only once. This sequence joins TRBV23-1 and TRBJ1-5, with D possibly TRBD1 on 5 matching bases. TRBV23-1 is annotated as an ORF whose role is uncertain. This CDR3 spans 17 amino acids. Between the trimmed V and J ends, which lost 0 bases and 2 bases, there was a span of 14 bases. The DNA for the CDR3 is TGCGCCAGCAGTCAATCGGGGGAGACCGACGGCAATCAGCCCCAGCATTTT. Protein: CASSQSGETDGNQPQHF.

This clonotype has a handful of counts. V usage is TRBV5-1 and J usage is TRBJ2-7; TRBD1 agrees at 9 bases. CDR1 SGHRS and CDR2 YFSETQ come from the germline V gene. This CDR3 has 15 amino acids. V trimming: 5 bases; J trimming: 2 bases; junction bases outside the gene matches: 8. The CDR3 is CASSYGTGRTYEQYF. The CDR3 DNA reads as TGCGCCAGCAGTTATGGGACAGGGAGGACCTACGAGCAGTACTTC.

J is TRBJ1-3 and V is TRBV27; D ambiguous. Trimming pared 5 bases from V and 9 bases from J, leaving 23 bases between. Germline V gene lookup returns CDR1 MNHEY and CDR2 SMNVEV (reference sequence). The CDR3 covers 16 residues. CDR3: CASSTADGLSRGTIYF. As DNA, the CDR3 is TGTGCCAGCAGTACCGCGGACGGATTATCCCGGGGCACCATATATTTT.

The chain carries TRBV7-9 and TRBJ1-1; TRBD1 aligns across 7 bases. This CDR3 region has 13 residues. Germline trimming cut 6 bases from V and 1 base from J; bases unmatched to any gene: 2. Germline-derived CDR1 and CDR2 are SEHNR and FQNEAQ (reference sequence). Written as DNA, the CDR3 is TGTGCCAGCAGGGGACAGCGGAACACTGAAGCTTTCTTT. This encodes CASRGQRNTEAFF.

The V call is TRBV16, the J call TRBJ2-7, with D tentatively TRBD1 (6 bases). This CDR3 has 16 residues. The germline CDR1 and CDR2 sequences are KGHSY and FQNENV. V lost 2 bases and J lost 0, with 14 bases in between. CDR3 bases: TGTGCCAGCAGCCAACTGGGCCGGGACAACTCCTACGAGCAGTACTTC. Amino acids: CASSQLGRDNSYEQYF.

The chain links TRBV9 to TRBJ2-2, with 13 bases aligning to TRBD2. The V gene end was trimmed by 1 base and the J gene end by 1 base; junction bases not matched to a gene: 4. This CDR3 contains 18 residues. Germline CDR1 SGDLS, CDR2 YYNGEE. The CDR3 DNA sequence: TGTGCCAGCAGCGTATCCGGACTAGCGGGAGTGAACACCGGGGAGCTGTTTTTT. Its translation: CASSVSGLAGVNTGELFF.

The gene calls are TRBV30 and TRBJ1-1; unclear D gene. The V and J ends lost 1 base and 1 base respectively, with 10 bases between them. Germline values: CDR1 GTSNPN, CDR2 SVGIG (reference sequence). The CDR3 runs 14 residues. CDR3 residues: CAWSGDNQNTEAFF. The CDR3, as DNA: TGTGCCTGGAGTGGAGACAACCAGAACACTGAAGCTTTCTTT.